Below are 30 T cell receptor beta chains sequenced from a single sample in a study of identical twins (dated by TCRdb to the mid-2010s). Library preparation employed 5' RACE. The sequencing machine was an Illumina HiSeq 2000. The raw public reads went through TCRdb reprocessing: fastp at Q25, MiXCR clone calling, in-frame beta chains kept. When rows share a CDR3 protein, they turn into one entry using the most common DNA and genes. For this sample the table gives around 690,000 distinct CDR3 sequences, of which 21% were detected only once. The ten largest clonotypes hold 4.3% of the sample. This same sample was also part of a study on T cells expressing NK-cell markers.

The sequenced material came from PBMCs. The receptor source for this set is a young woman in good health.

This clonotype was seen more than once but under ten times. This chain connects TRBV20-1 to TRBJ2-1, with 10 bases aligning to TRBD2. The CDR3 length is 16 residues. Germline V CDR1 and CDR2: DFQATT, SNEGSKA (reference sequence). V shed 5 bases and J 4 bases; nucleotides not matched to a gene: 11. The CDR3 region has the DNA TGCAGTGCTGGCCTTTTTAGCGGGAGGTTGTACAATGAGCAGTTCTTC. Encoded protein: CSAGLFSGRLYNEQFF.

V gene TRBV6-1 combines with J gene TRBJ1-5; D ambiguous. This CDR3 region has 14 residues. CDR1 and CDR2 (germline): MNHNS, SASEGT. The CDR3 coding sequence is TGTGCTTGCGGAAAGGCGCGGGCAGGACAGCCCCAGCATTTT. As protein: CACGKARAGQPQHF.

The chain uses TRBV11-3 and TRBJ1-1; 7 nucleotides agree with TRBD1. Germline V lookup: CDR1 SGHNT, CDR2 YENEEA. The ends lost 2 bases at V and 5 bases at J; junction bases unmatched: 5. The CDR3 is 14 residues long. The CDR3 loop reads CASSLQRGRTEAFF. The CDR3 DNA reads as TGTGCCAGCAGCTTACAGAGGGGGCGAACTGAAGCTTTCTTT.

This clonotype has just a few counts. This sequence joins TRBV7-9 and TRBJ2-1; 7 positions agree with TRBD2. From germline, CDR1 is SEHNR and CDR2 FQNEAQ (reference sequence). With V trimmed by 4 bases and J by 1 base, 7 bases remained unmatched. The CDR3 contains 16 residues. DNA of the CDR3: TGTGCCAGCAGCTCCTCGAGAGCGGGGTCCTACAATGAGCAGTTCTTC. Translated: CASSSSRAGSYNEQFF. Using reference TRBV7-9 and TRBJ2-1 for the parts outside the CDR3, the full variable domain is DTGVSQNPRHKITKRGQNVTFRCDPISEHNRLYWYRQTLGQGPEFLTYFQNEAQLEKSRLLSDRFSAERPKGSFSTLEIQRTEQGDSAMYLCASSSSRAGSYNEQFFGPGTRLTVL.

This clonotype was counted between two and nine times. The J gene is TRBJ2-1, the V gene TRBV20-1, with 8 bases identical to TRBD2. CDR1 is DFQATT and CDR2 is SNEGSKA in the germline V gene (reference sequence). Germline trimming cut 0 bases from V and 4 bases from J; bases unmatched to any gene: 5. The CDR3 runs to 15 residues. The CDR3 reads CSARDPGRGYNEQFF. DNA for the CDR3: TGCAGTGCTAGAGATCCCGGGAGGGGTTACAATGAGCAGTTCTTC.

This chain joins TRBV20-1 and TRBJ1-5; possible D gene TRBD1, 5 bases. CDR3 length equals 14 residues. Trimming took 4 bases from V and 7 from J, leaving 17 bases between them. Germline V gene sequence: CDR1 DFQATT, CDR2 SNEGSKA (reference sequence). CDR3 DNA: TGCAGTGCTATTAGGGACGGACGGATCCAGCCCCAGCATTTT. Amino acid sequence: CSAIRDGRIQPQHF.

There are a few counts of this clonotype. The chain couples TRBV12-3 or TRBV12-4 to TRBJ2-7, with D maybe TRBD2 (7 bases). The V and J ends lost 7 bases and 2 bases respectively, with 21 bases between them. The CDR3 is made up of 16 amino acids. Written as DNA, the CDR3 is TGTGCCAGCACCGAAAAGATAGGGGGGGGCACCTACGAGCAGTACTTC. As protein: CASTEKIGGGTYEQYF.

Only a few counts were recorded for this clonotype. The rearrangement links TRBV6-2 or TRBV6-3 to TRBJ2-4; tentative D call: TRBD2 (5 bases). The length of the CDR3 is 14 residues. Germline-derived CDR1 and CDR2 are MNHEY and SVGEGT. Trimming pared 6 bases from V and 2 bases from J, leaving 11 bases between. The CDR3 sequence: CASRPSGSKNIQYF. The CDR3 DNA reads as TGTGCCAGCAGGCCGAGCGGATCCAAAAACATTCAGTACTTC.

This chain uses TRBV5-1 with TRBJ2-6; D possibly corresponds to TRBD1 (5 bases). Germline loops: CDR1 SGHRS, CDR2 YFSETQ. The CDR3 extends over 15 amino acids. V was shortened by 4 bases and J by 4 bases, with 12 bases between the two germline ends. In nucleotides, the CDR3 is TGCGCCAGCAGCGTCCAGGGTTCCGGGGCCAACGTCCTGACTTTC. Amino acids: CASSVQGSGANVLTF.

This clonotype occurred a few times. The rearrangement links TRBV5-5 to TRBJ2-7; TRBD1 matches at 8 bases. CDR3 size: 14 residues. The germline V gene has CDR1 SGHKS and CDR2 YYEKEE (reference sequence). After removal of 4 bases from V and 4 bases from J, the junction contained 7 bases not matched to a gene. CDR3 nucleotides: TGTGCCAGCAGCATAAGGGACAGGACTTACGAGCAGTACTTC. Amino acid sequence: CASSIRDRTYEQYF. The variable domain in full, with the rest retrieved from reference TRBV5-5 and TRBJ2-7, is DAGVTQSPTHLIKTRGQQVTLRCSPISGHKSVSWYQQVLGQGPQFIFQYYEKEERGRGNFPDRFSARQFPNYSSELNVNALLLGDSALYLCASSIRDRTYEQYFGPGTRLTVT.

This clonotype has a handful of counts. This chain joins TRBV5-6 and TRBJ2-1; possible D gene TRBD2, 6 bases. Trimming removed 1 base at V and 12 bases at J, with 11 bases between. The CDR3 is made up of 12 amino acids. Germline lookup yields CDR1 SGHDT and CDR2 YYEEEE. The CDR3 protein is CASSLREPSQFF. The CDR3 DNA sequence: TGTGCCAGCAGCTTGCGGGAGCCCTCGCAGTTCTTC.

The chain employs TRBV5-1 and TRBJ2-3; TRBD1 matches at 8 bases. The ends lost 5 bases at V and 4 bases at J; junction bases unmatched: 6. Looked up from germline, CDR1 is SGHRS and CDR2 is YFSETQ. CDR3 length: 14 residues. In DNA, the CDR3 is TGCGCCAGCAGTTCGAGACAGGGGTCAGATACGCAGTATTTT. Translated, it gives CASSSRQGSDTQYF.

This clonotype was observed at least ten times. The V and J genes are TRBV7-2 and TRBJ2-1; D might be TRBD2 (6 bases). The germline gives CDR1 SGHTA, CDR2 FQGNSA. V gave up 2 bases and J gave up 2 bases, with 10 bases separating them. The CDR3 runs to 15 residues. CDR3 amino acids: CASSLMGGTYNEQFF. The CDR3 DNA follows: TGTGCCAGCAGCTTAATGGGGGGAACCTACAATGAGCAGTTCTTC.

The sample holds many counts of this clonotype. The rearrangement uses TRBV5-1 and TRBJ2-7; D ambiguous. Looked up from germline, CDR1 is SGHRS and CDR2 is YFSETQ. The CDR3 runs 14 residues. Trimming cost V 0 bases and J 0 bases, with 7 bases left between them. The CDR3 DNA follows: TGCGCCAGCAGCTTGGTTTCGGTCTCCTACGAGCAGTACTTC. Amino acids: CASSLVSVSYEQYF.

V gene TRBV10-3 combines with J gene TRBJ2-6; a possible D gene is TRBD2 (6 bases). With 10 bases removed from V and 4 bases from J, the gap between germline ends came to 14 bases. Germline loops: CDR1 ENHRY, CDR2 SYGVKD. CDR3 length equals 14 residues. The CDR3: CATRGWSGANVLTF. The CDR3 DNA reads TGTGCCACCCGGGGGTGGTCCGGGGCCAACGTCCTGACTTTC.

This rearrangement joins TRBV29-1 to TRBJ1-2; D gene unclear. The V end lost 2 bases, the J end lost 4 bases, and 11 bases lay between the germline ends. Per the germline V gene, CDR1 is SQVTM and CDR2 is ANQGSEA. CDR3 length: 13 residues. CDR3 in amino acids: CSVEHPASYGYTF. CDR3 DNA: TGCAGCGTTGAACACCCCGCCAGCTATGGCTACACCTTC.

This clonotype was counted only a few times. This chain uses TRBV6-5 with TRBJ1-1, with D hard to call. CDR3 length: 16 residues. CDR1 is MNHEY, CDR2 SVGAGI, per germline. V shed 0 bases and J shed 4 bases, with 15 bases lying between them. This CDR3 is CASSYSITGSGTEAFF. CDR3 sequence (DNA): TGTGCCAGCAGTTACTCGATTACGGGATCTGGCACTGAAGCTTTCTTT.

The chain carries TRBV7-3 and TRBJ2-1; 7 bases are a match to TRBD1. Germline V gives CDR1 SGHTA, CDR2 FQGTGA. The CDR3 extends over 14 amino acids. Trimming at V came to 5 bases and at J to 0 bases, leaving 1 base not matched to a gene. The DNA for the CDR3 is TGTGCCAGCAGCGAGGGGGCCTCCTACAATGAGCAGTTCTTC. Amino acids: CASSEGASYNEQFF.

The chain carries TRBV27 and TRBJ2-4, with TRBD2 matching over 7 bases. The trim removed 4 bases at V and 6 bases at J, leaving 6 bases unmatched. The V gene's germline CDR1 is MNHEY and CDR2 SMNVEV (reference sequence). CDR3 length equals 14 residues. CDR3 DNA: TGTGCCAGCAGTTGGCTAGCGGCTTCAAACATTCAGTACTTC. Translation gives CASSWLAASNIQYF.

This clonotype was detected only a few times. The chain uses TRBV7-2 and TRBJ1-2; weak D call: TRBD1 (6 bases). Germline V gene sequence: CDR1 SGHTA, CDR2 FQGNSA. This CDR3 has 15 residues. V lost 1 base, J lost 8 bases, and 17 bases lay in between. CDR3 DNA sequence: TGTGCCAGCAGCTTAGTATCACAGGGCCCGGGGGGCTACACCTTC. The encoded protein is CASSLVSQGPGGYTF. The whole variable domain, remainder taken from reference TRBV7-2 and TRBJ1-2, is GAGVSQSPSNKVTEKGKDVELRCDPISGHTALYWYRQSLGQGLEFLIYFQGNSAPDKSGLPSDRFSAERTGGSVSTLTIQRTQQEDSAVYLCASSLVSQGPGGYTFGSGTRLTVV.

Of note for this clonotype: A read error may explain this, as a much larger clone is one base away. This chain joins TRBV5-8 and TRBJ2-1; perhaps TRBD2 as D (5 bases). Trimming took off 4 bases at V and 0 bases at J, with 11 bases between the two ends. Germline CDR1 reads SGHTS; CDR2 reads YDEGEE. The CDR3 loop spans 15 amino acids. The CDR3 spells CASSHGVGSYNEQFF. In DNA form, the CDR3 reads TGTGCCAGCAGCCACGGGGTCGGCTCCTACAATGAGCAGTTCTTC.

This clonotype was detected ten times or more. V usage is TRBV10-3 and J usage is TRBJ1-1, with D uncertain. The CDR3 is 12 residues long. Germline CDR1 and CDR2: ENHRY and SYGVKD. V lost 6 bases and J 2 bases, leaving 7 bases between the germline ends. The CDR3: CAIRAENTEAFF. Written as DNA, the CDR3 is TGTGCCATCAGGGCAGAAAACACTGAAGCTTTCTTT.

This clonotype was counted only a few times. The chain couples TRBV7-8 to TRBJ2-7, with D possibly called TRBD1 or TRBD2 (5 bases each). The CDR3 has 14 amino acids. Germline assignment: CDR1 SGHVS and CDR2 FQNEAQ. With 0 bases removed from V and 3 bases from J, the gap between germline ends came to 9 bases. The CDR3 DNA sequence: TGTGCCAGCAGCTTAGCGGGACGGGACTACGAGCAGTACTTC. It encodes CASSLAGRDYEQYF. The full variable domain, rest sourced from reference TRBV7-8 and TRBJ2-7, is GAGVSQSPRYKVAKRGQDVALRCDPISGHVSLFWYQQALGQGPEFLTYFQNEAQLDKSGLPSDRFFAERPEGSVSTLKIQRTQQEDSAVYLCASSLAGRDYEQYFGPGTRLTVT.

This clonotype has more than one count but fewer than ten. The V and J genes are TRBV6-1 and TRBJ2-3; D is possibly TRBD2 (6 bases). CDR1 is MNHNS and CDR2 is SASEGT in the germline V gene. CDR3 size: 11 residues. CDR3: CAGAGRDTQYF. The CDR3 DNA is TGTGCTGGGGCGGGGAGAGATACGCAGTATTTT.

This clonotype has a handful of counts. The rearrangement joins TRBV20-1 to TRBJ2-7, with 12 bases aligning to TRBD1. Losses at the gene ends were 4 bases for V and 7 bases for J; bases not matched to a gene: 8. The CDR3 runs to 14 residues. Per germline, CDR1 DFQATT and CDR2 SNEGSKA (reference sequence). As DNA, the CDR3 is TGCAGTGCTATGCCGGGACAGGGGGCGCGGGAGCAGTACTTC. Protein product: CSAMPGQGAREQYF.

This clonotype appeared many times. The chain couples TRBV20-1 to TRBJ1-2; TRBD1 agrees at 8 bases. After removal of 5 bases from V and 2 bases from J, the junction contained 4 bases not matched to a gene. Germline CDR1 DFQATT, CDR2 SNEGSKA (reference sequence). CDR3 length equals 13 residues. CDR3 protein: CSALRDRNYGYTF. CDR3 coding DNA: TGCAGTGCTCTCCGGGACAGGAACTATGGCTACACCTTC.

This chain joins TRBV20-1 and TRBJ2-7, with D maybe TRBD2 (5 bases). From germline, CDR1 is DFQATT and CDR2 SNEGSKA (reference sequence). Trimming left V 6 bases short and J 5 bases short, with 14 bases between. The CDR3 contains 12 residues. The CDR3 is CSAVTRADEQYF. Here the CDR3 DNA reads TGCAGTGCGGTCACGAGGGCAGACGAGCAGTACTTC.

This clonotype showed up just a few times. The CDR3 loop is CASSRDYPFGELFF. The CDR3 nucleotides read TGTGCCAGCAGCCGCGACTACCCCTTCGGGGAGCTGTTTTTT. The chain combines TRBV7-6 with TRBJ2-2, with a tentative D call TRBD2 (5 bases). The CDR3 consists of 14 residues. Germline V CDR1 and CDR2: SGHVS, FNYEAQ. Trimming left V 5 bases short and J 7 bases short, with 14 bases between.

J is TRBJ1-2 and V is TRBV29-1; 7 positions match TRBD1. The CDR3 is 12 amino acids. The V gene end was trimmed by 6 bases and the J gene end by 4 bases; junction bases not matched to a gene: 5. Germline V gene sequence: CDR1 SQVTM, CDR2 ANQGSEA. CDR3 residues: CSVEQGTYGYTF. The CDR3 bases are TGCAGCGTAGAACAGGGGACCTATGGCTACACCTTC.

This rearrangement joins TRBV29-1 to TRBJ1-1, with no clear D. This CDR3 spans 14 amino acids. The germline CDR1 and CDR2 sequences are SQVTM and ANQGSEA. Trimming left V 1 base short and J 0 bases short, with 9 bases between. The DNA for the CDR3 is TGCAGCGTTGAAGGGGGTCACTTGAACACTGAAGCTTTCTTT. It codes for CSVEGGHLNTEAFF.